The 16 T cell receptor beta chains in this list originate from one sample, sequenced in a study of cytomegalovirus exposure and HLA in healthy donors. Assay used: immunoSEQ multiplex PCR; TCRdb lists only in-frame clones, some missing. The sample records more than 150,000 clones, 85% to 90% being singletons. The sequencing sample was made of PBMCs. All receptors derive from a young man in good health and CMV-seronegative.

The chain employs TRBV15 and TRBJ2-7; the match to TRBD2 covers 7 bases. J lost 6 bases, V lost 9 bases, and 17 bases had no gene match. CDR1 and CDR2 (germline): LNHNV, YYDKDF (reference sequence). The CDR3 is 15 residues long. CDR3 sequence (DNA): TGTGCCACTGCTACTTCCGGGACTAAGTGGGCCGAGCAGTACTTC. Protein product: CATATSGTKWAEQYF.

The rearrangement joins TRBV5-1 to TRBJ1-5; D is uncertain. CDR1 and CDR2 (germline): SGHRS, YFSETQ. The CDR3 is made up of 15 amino acids. Trimming stripped 3 bases from V and 5 bases from J, with 15 bases between. In nucleotides, the CDR3 is TGCGCCAGCAGCTCCTCTCCCACCGGGGATCAGCCCCAGCATTTT. This sequence encodes CASSSSPTGDQPQHF. Supplemented by reference TRBV5-1 and TRBJ1-5, the full variable domain reads KAGVTQTPRYLIKTRGQQVTLSCSPISGHRSVSWYQQTPGQGLQFLFEYFSETQRNKGNFPGRFSGRQFSNSRSEMNVSTLELGDSALYLCASSSSPTGDQPQHFGDGTRLSIL.

The chain uses TRBV2 and TRBJ2-5; D possibly corresponds to TRBD2 (5 bases). Germline CDR1 reads SNHLY; CDR2 reads FYNNEI. This CDR3 comprises 13 residues. Between the trimmed V and J ends, which lost 3 bases and 3 bases, there was a span of 8 bases. CDR3 sequence: CASSDNGKETQYF. CDR3 coding DNA: TGTGCCAGCAGTGACAACGGGAAAGAGACCCAGTACTTC.

CDR3: CASSLGQQGNEQFF. The CDR3, as DNA: TGCGCCAGCAGCTTGGGACAGCAAGGGAATGAGCAGTTCTTC. The rearrangement joins TRBV5-1 to TRBJ2-1; tentatively, D is TRBD1 (5 bases). Trimming removed 0 bases from V and 7 bases from J, with 11 bases in between. Germline-derived CDR1 and CDR2 are SGHRS and YFSETQ. The CDR3 is 14 amino acids.

The chain uses TRBV4-3 and TRBJ1-5; no clear D. In germline, CDR1 is LGHNA, CDR2 YSLEER. The CDR3 runs 15 residues. V was trimmed by 5 bases and J by 2 bases, leaving 13 bases between them. Written as DNA, the CDR3 is TGCGCCAGCAGCGATGGGCCCTTCGGCAATCAGCCCCAGCATTTT. Translation gives CASSDGPFGNQPQHF.

This sequence joins TRBV19 and TRBJ1-2; the D gene is possibly TRBD1 (6 bases). Trimming removed 6 bases from V and 4 bases from J, with 12 bases in between. CDR3 length equals 13 residues. Germline CDR1 and CDR2: LNHDA and SQIVND (reference sequence). The CDR3 loop is CASREQGSYGYTF. CDR3 sequence (DNA): TGTGCCAGTAGGGAACAGGGATCCTATGGCTACACCTTC.

V gene TRBV6-1 combines with J gene TRBJ2-5; TRBD1 matches at 7 bases. The V segment lost 4 bases and the J segment 0 bases; nucleotides outside the gene matches: 8. CDR1 is MNHNS and CDR2 is SASEGT in the germline V gene. The CDR3 totals 16 residues. CDR3: CASSAGQVLYQETQYF. In DNA form, the CDR3 reads TGTGCCAGCAGTGCAGGACAGGTCCTGTACCAAGAGACCCAGTACTTC.

The chain couples TRBV7-9 to TRBJ1-2, with 11 positions matching TRBD1. Unmatched junction bases numbered 14, after V lost 1 base and J lost 4 bases. The CDR3 loop spans 19 amino acids. Looked up from germline, CDR1 is SEHNR and CDR2 is FQNEAQ (reference sequence). The CDR3 protein is CASSLGEGQGASGAYGYTF. CDR3 sequence (DNA): TGTGCCAGCAGCTTAGGCGAAGGACAGGGGGCGTCGGGGGCCTATGGCTACACCTTC.

The chain couples TRBV5-1 to TRBJ1-3; 8 bases fit TRBD1. The V gene's germline CDR1 is SGHRS and CDR2 YFSETQ. This CDR3 contains 15 residues. The trim removed 2 bases at V and 4 bases at J, leaving 5 bases unmatched. Here the CDR3 DNA reads TGCGCCAGCAGCTTACAGGGGGAGGAAGGAAACACCATATATTTT. It codes for CASSLQGEEGNTIYF.

With respect to this clone: The same CDR3 is also encoded by other DNA sequences in this sample. The CDR3 DNA follows: TGTGCCAGCAGCTCCCGGGACAGGGCCTACAATGAGCAGTTCTTC. This sequence encodes CASSSRDRAYNEQFF. V usage is TRBV13 and J usage is TRBJ2-1; 9 bases align to TRBD1. The CDR3 runs to 15 residues. Germline V gene lookup returns CDR1 PRHDT and CDR2 FYEKMQ (reference sequence). The V gene end was trimmed by 4 bases and the J gene end by 2 bases; junction bases not matched to a gene: 3.

The chain links TRBV5-6 to TRBJ2-7, with 11 bases lining up with TRBD2. Germline CDR1 reads SGHDT; CDR2 reads YYEEEE. The junction had 7 bases not matched to a gene; V was cut back by 5 bases and J by 0 bases. This CDR3 region has 16 residues. In DNA, the CDR3 is TGTGCCAGCAGGCTAGCGGGGGGCGCGAGCTCCTACGAGCAGTACGTC. Encoded protein: CASRLAGGASSYEQYV.

CDR3 sequence (DNA): TGTGCCAGCAGCCCCAACAGAGCAACTAATGAAAAACTGTTTTTT. It translates to CASSPNRATNEKLFF. The gene calls are TRBV9 and TRBJ1-4, with D unclear. Germline CDR1 is SGDLS and CDR2 is YYNGEE. V was cut by 4 bases and J by 0 bases, with 10 bases left in between. This CDR3 contains 15 residues. The full variable domain, rest sourced from reference TRBV9 and TRBJ1-4, is DSGVTQTPKHLITATGQRVTLRCSPRSGDLSVYWYQQSLDQGLQFLIQYYNGEERAKGNILERFSAQQFPDLHSELNLSSLELGDSALYFCASSPNRATNEKLFFGSGTQLSVL.

The V and J genes are TRBV11-3 and TRBJ1-2; no definite D call. Germline CDR1 SGHNT, CDR2 YENEEA. The CDR3 length is 12 residues. V was trimmed by 8 bases and J by 8 bases, leaving 15 bases between them. CDR3 sequence: CASPAEGGGYTF. CDR3 nucleotides: TGTGCCAGCCCCGCCGAGGGTGGCGGCTACACCTTC.

The chain recombines TRBV7-9 with TRBJ1-2; 9 nucleotides align to TRBD1. Germline V gives CDR1 SEHNR, CDR2 FQNEAQ (reference sequence). The CDR3 consists of 13 residues. With 5 bases clipped from V and 7 bases from J, the junction kept 5 bases outside the gene matches. CDR3 in DNA: TGTGCCAGCAGCGACCGGACAGGGGCTGGCTACACCTTC. Translation gives CASSDRTGAGYTF. Looking up the rest from reference TRBV7-9 and TRBJ1-2 gives the full variable domain: DTGVSQNPRHKITKRGQNVTFRCDPISEHNRLYWYRQTLGQGPEFLTYFQNEAQLEKSRLLSDRFSAERPKGSFSTLEIQRTEQGDSAMYLCASSDRTGAGYTFGSGTRLTVV.

The rearrangement joins TRBV9 to TRBJ2-1; D remains unclear. V shed 0 bases and J shed 6 bases, with 13 bases lying between them. The CDR3 is 15 amino acids. Germline assignment: CDR1 SGDLS and CDR2 YYNGEE. This CDR3 is CASSVALSERNEQFF. CDR3 bases: TGTGCCAGCAGCGTAGCACTCTCAGAGCGCAATGAGCAGTTCTTC.

The J gene is TRBJ2-7, the V gene TRBV4-3; D might be TRBD2 (6 bases). CDR3 size: 15 residues. The germline CDR1 and CDR2 sequences are LGHNA and YSLEER. V shed 1 base and J shed 2 bases, with 12 bases lying between them. Here the CDR3 DNA reads TGCGCCAGCAGCCAAGCGGGCGGGGAAGCCTACGAGCAGTACTTC. Protein: CASSQAGGEAYEQYF.